This T cell receptor beta chain was retrieved from a study of T cell responses to AZD1222 COVID-19 vaccine. The wider study: Some second doses came at about 4 weeks and others at about 12 weeks; these were pooled. Study results and limitations: Reportedly, nearly half the spike-specific TCRs target unmutated variant regions. Clonal diversity was possibly underestimated, and white British individuals and females predominated among donors.

V was cut by 4 bases and J by 0 bases, with 12 bases left in between. This CDR3 is built from 15 residues. Germline CDR1 SGDLS, CDR2 YYNGEE. Only in-frame clones appear in the TCRdb table, and some are missing; sequencing was by immunoSEQ multiplex PCR. The sample carries more than 140,000 clones, roughly nine tenths recorded once. This clone has a single count. The antigen is not known. The chain joins TRBV9 to TRBJ2-3; D is undetermined. The sequencing here drew on peripheral blood, taken on day 0 of AZD1222 vaccination. The origin of this receptor is an adult in good health. The CDR3 DNA reads as TGTGCCAGCAGCCTAGGGCCAACTAGCACAGATACGCAGTATTTT. Its protein product is CASSLGPTSTDTQYF.